Described below is a single T cell receptor beta chain sequence and its context. Its antigen is as yet unknown. The record originates from a study of cytomegalovirus exposure and HLA in healthy donors. Whole-study findings and limits: Earlier results showed most TCR beta V segments being productive about 87% or about 30% of the time.

V was clipped by 5 bases and J by 1 base, with 6 bases between them. CDR1 and CDR2 from the germline V gene are SGHRS and YFSETQ. The length of the CDR3 is 12 residues. This PCR relied on a set of 60 Vbeta primers and 13 Jbeta primers. Sequencing used immunoSEQ multiplex PCR; TCRdb keeps in-frame clones, though not all of them. The table records approximately 35,000 clones, about 67% of them present only once. Material: PBMCs. V and J are TRBV5-1 and TRBJ2-5; maybe TRBD2 (6 bases). This TCR was sampled from a man in his forties in good health and CMV-seropositive. CDR3: CASRGGQETQYF. In nucleotides, the CDR3 is TGCGCCAGCAGGGGGGGCCAAGAGACCCAGTACTTC. Drawing the rest from reference TRBV5-1 and TRBJ2-5, the complete variable domain is KAGVTQTPRYLIKTRGQQVTLSCSPISGHRSVSWYQQTPGQGLQFLFEYFSETQRNKGNFPGRFSGRQFSNSRSEMNVSTLELGDSALYLCASRGGQETQYFGPGTRLLVL.